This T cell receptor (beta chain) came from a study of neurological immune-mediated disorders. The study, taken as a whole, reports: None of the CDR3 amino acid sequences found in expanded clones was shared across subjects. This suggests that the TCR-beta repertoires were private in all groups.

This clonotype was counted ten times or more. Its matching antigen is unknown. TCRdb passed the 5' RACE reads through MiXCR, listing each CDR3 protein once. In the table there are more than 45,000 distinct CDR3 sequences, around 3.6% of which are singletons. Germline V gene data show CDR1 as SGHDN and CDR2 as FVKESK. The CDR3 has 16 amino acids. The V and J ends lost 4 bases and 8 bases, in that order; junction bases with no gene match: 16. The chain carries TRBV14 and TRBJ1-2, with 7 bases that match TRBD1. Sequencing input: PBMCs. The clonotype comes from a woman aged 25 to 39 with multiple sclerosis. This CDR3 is CASSPGFRGTTKGYTF. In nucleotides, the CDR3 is TGTGCCAGCAGCCCAGGGTTCAGGGGGACGACAAAGGGCTACACCTTC.